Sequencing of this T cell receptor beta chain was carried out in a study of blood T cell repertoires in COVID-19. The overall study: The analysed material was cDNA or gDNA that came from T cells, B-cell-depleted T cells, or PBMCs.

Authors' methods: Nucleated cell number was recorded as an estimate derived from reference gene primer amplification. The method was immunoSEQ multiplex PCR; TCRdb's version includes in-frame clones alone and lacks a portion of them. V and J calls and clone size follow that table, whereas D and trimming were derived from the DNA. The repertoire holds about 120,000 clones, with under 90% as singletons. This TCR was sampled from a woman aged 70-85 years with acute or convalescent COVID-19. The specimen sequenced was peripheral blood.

Here the CDR3 reads CASSLERGGPETQYF. DNA for the CDR3: TGTGCCAGCAGCTTAGAGCGGGGGGGCCCGGAGACCCAGTACTTC. The chain employs TRBV7-9 and TRBJ2-5; 10 bases line up with TRBD2. Germline trimming cut 1 base from V and 5 bases from J; bases unmatched to any gene: 4. CDR3 length equals 15 residues. CDR1 SEHNR and CDR2 FQNEAQ come from the germline V gene (reference sequence).